The TCR beta chain under discussion was sequenced for a study of control samples from healthy donors and cancer patients. V was pared by 5 bases and J by 0 bases, with 9 bases between. In germline, CDR1 is SGHNT, CDR2 YYREEE (reference sequence). The CDR3 has 15 amino acids. Profiled with immunoSEQ multiplex PCR; TCRdb holds only in-frame clones, not every one. The data contain around 190,000 clones, approximately 90% of them singletons. V usage is TRBV5-4 and J usage is TRBJ2-6; no clear D gene. The TCR comes from a man aged 25 to 40 in good health. Sequenced material: blood. The CDR3 region is CASSSDSSGANVLTF. For the CDR3, the DNA is TGTGCCAGCAGTTCCGATTCCTCTGGGGCCAACGTCCTGACTTTC.